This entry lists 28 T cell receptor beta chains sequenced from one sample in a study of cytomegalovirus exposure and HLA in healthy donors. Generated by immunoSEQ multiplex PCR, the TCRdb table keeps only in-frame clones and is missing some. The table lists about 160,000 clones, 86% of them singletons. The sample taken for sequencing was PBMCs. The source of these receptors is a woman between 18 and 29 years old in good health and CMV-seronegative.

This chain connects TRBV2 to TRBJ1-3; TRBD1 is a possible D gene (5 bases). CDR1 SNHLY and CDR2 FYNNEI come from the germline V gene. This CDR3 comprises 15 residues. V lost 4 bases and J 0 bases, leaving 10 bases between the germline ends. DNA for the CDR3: TGTGCCAGCAGTGGGGAGGGGATCTCTGGAAACACCATATATTTT. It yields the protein CASSGEGISGNTIYF.

The CDR3 is CASSADRGRVGGYTF. CDR3 DNA sequence: TGTGCCAGCAGTGCTGACAGGGGGCGGGTAGGGGGCTACACCTTC. The genes are TRBV25-1 and TRBJ1-2; 10 bases agree with TRBD1. CDR1 MGHDK and CDR2 SYGVNS come from the germline V gene. The CDR3 totals 15 residues. J lost 8 bases, V lost 4 bases, and 10 bases had no gene match.

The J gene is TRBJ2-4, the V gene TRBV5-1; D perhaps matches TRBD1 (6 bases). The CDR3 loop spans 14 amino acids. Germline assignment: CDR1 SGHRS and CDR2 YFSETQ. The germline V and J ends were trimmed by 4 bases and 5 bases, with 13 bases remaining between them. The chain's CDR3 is CASSASGDENIQYF. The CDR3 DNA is TGCGCCAGCAGCGCCTCAGGGGATGAAAACATTCAGTACTTC.

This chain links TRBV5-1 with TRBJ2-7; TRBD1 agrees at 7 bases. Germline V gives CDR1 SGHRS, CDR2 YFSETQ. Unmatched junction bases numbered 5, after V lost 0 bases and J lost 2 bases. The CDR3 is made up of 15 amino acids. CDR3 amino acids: CASSLGQGGPYEQYF. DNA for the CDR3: TGCGCCAGCAGCTTGGGACAGGGTGGTCCCTACGAGCAGTACTTC.

The CDR3 nucleotides read TGTGCCAGCAGCTTATCGGGTTGGACTGAAGCTTTCTTT. Translating gives CASSLSGWTEAFF. The rearrangement links TRBV7-3 to TRBJ1-1, with D unclear. From germline, CDR1 is SGHTA and CDR2 FQGTGA. V shed 2 bases and J shed 5 bases, with 9 bases lying between them. The CDR3 length is 13 residues.

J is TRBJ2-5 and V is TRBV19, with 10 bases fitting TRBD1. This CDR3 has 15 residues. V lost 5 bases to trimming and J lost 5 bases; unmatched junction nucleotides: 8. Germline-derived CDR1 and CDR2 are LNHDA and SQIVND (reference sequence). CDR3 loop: CASSDGQGGTETQYF. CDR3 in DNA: TGTGCCAGTAGTGATGGACAGGGGGGTACGGAGACCCAGTACTTC.

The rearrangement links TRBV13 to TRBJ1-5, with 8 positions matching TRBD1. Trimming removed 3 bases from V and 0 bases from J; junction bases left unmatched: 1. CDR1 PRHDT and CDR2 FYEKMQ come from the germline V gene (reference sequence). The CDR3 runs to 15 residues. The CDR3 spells CASSLTGDSNQPQHF. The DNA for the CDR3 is TGTGCCAGCAGCTTGACAGGGGATAGCAATCAGCCCCAGCATTTT.

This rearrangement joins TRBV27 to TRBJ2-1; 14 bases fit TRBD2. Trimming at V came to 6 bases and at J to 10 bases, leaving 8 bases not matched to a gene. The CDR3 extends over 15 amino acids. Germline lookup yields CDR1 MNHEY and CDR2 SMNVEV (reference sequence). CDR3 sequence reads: CASSLGLAGVGEQFF. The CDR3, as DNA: TGTGCCAGCAGCTTGGGACTAGCGGGAGTAGGAGAGCAGTTCTTC.

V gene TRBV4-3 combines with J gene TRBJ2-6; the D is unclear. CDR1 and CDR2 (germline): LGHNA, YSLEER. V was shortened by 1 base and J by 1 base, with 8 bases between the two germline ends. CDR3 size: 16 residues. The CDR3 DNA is TGCGCCAGCAGCCAAGTTCCGGAGTCTGGGGCCAACGTCCTGACTTTC. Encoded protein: CASSQVPESGANVLTF.

CDR3 sequence: CASSLIEQGARDTEAFF. The CDR3 nucleotides are TGCGCCAGCAGCCTGATAGAACAGGGGGCGCGGGACACTGAAGCTTTCTTT. The J gene is TRBJ1-1, the V gene TRBV4-1; 9 bases are shared with TRBD1. This CDR3 has 17 amino acids. Per the germline V gene, CDR1 is MGHRA and CDR2 is YSYEKL. V was pared by 4 bases and J by 3 bases, with 12 bases of the junction left unmatched.

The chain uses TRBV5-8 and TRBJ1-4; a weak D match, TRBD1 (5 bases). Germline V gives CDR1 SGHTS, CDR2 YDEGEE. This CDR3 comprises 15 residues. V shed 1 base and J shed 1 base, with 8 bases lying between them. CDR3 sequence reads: CASSLQGRTNEKLFF. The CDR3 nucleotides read TGTGCCAGCAGCTTGCAGGGTAGAACTAATGAAAAACTGTTTTTT.

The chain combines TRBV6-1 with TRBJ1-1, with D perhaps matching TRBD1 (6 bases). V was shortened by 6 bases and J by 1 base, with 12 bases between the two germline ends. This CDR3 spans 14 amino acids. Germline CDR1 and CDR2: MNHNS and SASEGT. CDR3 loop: CASRFTGPNTEAFF. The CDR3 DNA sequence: TGTGCCAGCAGATTTACAGGGCCGAACACTGAAGCTTTCTTT.

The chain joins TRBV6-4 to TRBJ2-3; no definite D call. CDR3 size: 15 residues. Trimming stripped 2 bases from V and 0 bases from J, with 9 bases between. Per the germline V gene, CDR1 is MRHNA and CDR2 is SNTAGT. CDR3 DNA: TGTGCCAGCAGTGACACTGTCGGTAGCACAGATACGCAGTATTTT. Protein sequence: CASSDTVGSTDTQYF.

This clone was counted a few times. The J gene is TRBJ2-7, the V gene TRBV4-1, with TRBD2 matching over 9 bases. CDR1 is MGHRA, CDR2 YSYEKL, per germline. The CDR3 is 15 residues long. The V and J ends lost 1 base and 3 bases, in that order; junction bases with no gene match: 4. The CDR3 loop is CASSQVLAGYYEQYF. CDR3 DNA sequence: TGCGCCAGCAGCCAAGTGCTAGCGGGATACTACGAGCAGTACTTC.

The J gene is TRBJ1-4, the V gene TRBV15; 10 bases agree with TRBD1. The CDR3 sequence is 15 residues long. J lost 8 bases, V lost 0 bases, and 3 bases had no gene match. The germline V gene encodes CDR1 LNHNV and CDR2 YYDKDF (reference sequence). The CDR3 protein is CATSREGTGDEKLFF. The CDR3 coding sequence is TGTGCCACCAGCAGAGAGGGGACAGGGGACGAAAAACTGTTTTTT. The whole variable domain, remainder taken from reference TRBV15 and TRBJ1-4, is DAMVIQNPRYQVTQFGKPVTLSCSQTLNHNVMYWYQQKSSQAPKLLFHYYDKDFNNEADTPDNFQSRRPNTSFCFLDIRSPGLGDTAMYLCATSREGTGDEKLFFGSGTQLSVL.

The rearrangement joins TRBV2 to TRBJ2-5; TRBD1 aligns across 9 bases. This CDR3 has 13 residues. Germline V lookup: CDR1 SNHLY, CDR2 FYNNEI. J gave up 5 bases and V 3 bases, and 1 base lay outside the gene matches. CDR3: CASSDGTGETQYF. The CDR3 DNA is TGTGCCAGCAGTGACGGGACAGGGGAGACCCAGTACTTC.

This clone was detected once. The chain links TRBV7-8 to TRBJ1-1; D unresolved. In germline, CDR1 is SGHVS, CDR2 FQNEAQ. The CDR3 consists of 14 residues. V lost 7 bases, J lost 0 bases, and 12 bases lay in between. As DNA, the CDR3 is TGTGCCAGCACCTCTCAGAGCGTGAACACTGAAGCTTTCTTT. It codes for CASTSQSVNTEAFF. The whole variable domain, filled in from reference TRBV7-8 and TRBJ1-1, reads GAGVSQSPRYKVAKRGQDVALRCDPISGHVSLFWYQQALGQGPEFLTYFQNEAQLDKSGLPSDRFFAERPEGSVSTLKIQRTQQEDSAVYLCASTSQSVNTEAFFGQGTRLTVV.

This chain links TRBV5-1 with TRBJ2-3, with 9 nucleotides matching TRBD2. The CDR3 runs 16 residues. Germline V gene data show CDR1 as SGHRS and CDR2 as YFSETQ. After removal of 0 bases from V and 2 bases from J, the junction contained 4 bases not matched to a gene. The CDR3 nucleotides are TGCGCCAGCAGCTTGGTGGGACTAGCCTACACAGATACGCAGTATTTT. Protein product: CASSLVGLAYTDTQYF.

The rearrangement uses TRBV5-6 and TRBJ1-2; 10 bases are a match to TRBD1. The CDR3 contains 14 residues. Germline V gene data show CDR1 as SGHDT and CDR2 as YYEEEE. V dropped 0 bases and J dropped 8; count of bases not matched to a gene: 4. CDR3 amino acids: CASSLAGTGAGYTF. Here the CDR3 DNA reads TGTGCCAGCAGCTTGGCCGGGACAGGGGCCGGCTACACCTTC.

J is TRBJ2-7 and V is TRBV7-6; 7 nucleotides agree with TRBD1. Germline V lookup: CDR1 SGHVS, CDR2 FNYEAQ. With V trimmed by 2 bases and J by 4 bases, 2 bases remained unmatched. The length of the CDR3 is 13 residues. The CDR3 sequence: CASSLSTGYEQYF. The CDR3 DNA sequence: TGTGCCAGCAGCTTATCGACAGGGTACGAGCAGTACTTC.

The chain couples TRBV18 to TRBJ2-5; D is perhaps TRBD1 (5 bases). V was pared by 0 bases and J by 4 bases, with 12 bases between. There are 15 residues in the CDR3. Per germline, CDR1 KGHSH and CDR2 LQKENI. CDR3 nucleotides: TGTGCCAGCTCACCACCGTCAGGGTCCCGAGAGACCCAGTACTTC. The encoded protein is CASSPPSGSRETQYF.

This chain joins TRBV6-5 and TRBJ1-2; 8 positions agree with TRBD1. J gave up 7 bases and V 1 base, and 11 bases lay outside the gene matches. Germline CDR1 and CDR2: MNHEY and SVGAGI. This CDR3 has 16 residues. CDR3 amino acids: CASSYLFRRTGSGYTF. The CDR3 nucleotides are TGTGCCAGCAGTTACTTATTTCGCAGGACAGGGAGTGGCTACACCTTC.

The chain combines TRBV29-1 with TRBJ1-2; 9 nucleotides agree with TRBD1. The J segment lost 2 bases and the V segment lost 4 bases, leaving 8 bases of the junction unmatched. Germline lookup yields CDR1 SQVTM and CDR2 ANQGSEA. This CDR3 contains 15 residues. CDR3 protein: CSVGVGTGKNYGYTF. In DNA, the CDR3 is TGCAGCGTTGGAGTAGGGACAGGGAAAAACTATGGCTACACCTTC.

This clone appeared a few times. The CDR3 DNA sequence: TGTGCCAGCAGCTTAAAGGCGGTTACTAACTATGGCTACACCTTC. Translating gives CASSLKAVTNYGYTF. The V call is TRBV7-2, the J call TRBJ1-2; no reliable D call. Per the germline V gene, CDR1 is SGHTA and CDR2 is FQGNSA. V lost 2 bases to trimming and J lost 0 bases, with 10 bases between them. This CDR3 region has 15 residues.

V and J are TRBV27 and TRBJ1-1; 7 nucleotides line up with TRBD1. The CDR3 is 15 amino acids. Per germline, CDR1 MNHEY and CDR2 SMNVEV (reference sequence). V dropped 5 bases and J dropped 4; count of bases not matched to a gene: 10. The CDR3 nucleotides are TGTGCCAGCAGTAACCAAGGGGGCCAGAGCACTGAAGCTTTCTTT. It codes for CASSNQGGQSTEAFF.

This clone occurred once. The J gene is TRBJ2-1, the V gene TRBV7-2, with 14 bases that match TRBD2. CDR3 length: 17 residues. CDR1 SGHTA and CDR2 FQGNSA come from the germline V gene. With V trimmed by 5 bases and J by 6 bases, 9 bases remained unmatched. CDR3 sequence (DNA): TGTGCCAGCAGCCTCACCCCCGGGACTAGCGGGAGCAATGAGCAGTTCTTC. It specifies CASSLTPGTSGSNEQFF.

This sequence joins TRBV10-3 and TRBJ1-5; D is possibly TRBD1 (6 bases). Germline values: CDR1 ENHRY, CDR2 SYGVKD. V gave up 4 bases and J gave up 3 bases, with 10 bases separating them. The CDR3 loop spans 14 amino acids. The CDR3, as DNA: TGTGCCATCAGTGTGGCAGGGGACAATCAGCCCCAGCATTTT. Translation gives CAISVAGDNQPQHF.

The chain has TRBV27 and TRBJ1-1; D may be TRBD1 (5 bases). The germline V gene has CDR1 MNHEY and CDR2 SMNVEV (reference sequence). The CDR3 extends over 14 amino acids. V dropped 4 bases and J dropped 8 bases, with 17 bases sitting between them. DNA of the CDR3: TGTGCCAGCAGTTGGGGCGGCCCTAGGTCGGAAGCTTTCTTT. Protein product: CASSWGGPRSEAFF.